A single sample is the source of the 4 T cell receptor beta chains below, sequenced in a study of CD39 and CD103 CD8 tumor-infiltrating T cells. Profiling relied on immunoSEQ multiplex PCR, and the TCRdb table lists in-frame clones only, not all of them. Among roughly 15,000 clones listed, around nine tenths were seen once. The sample consisted of CD8+ T cells sorted from blood. Stated subset: total memory CD8 T cells (CD45RA-CCR7+/-) from blood or uninvolved lymph node. These receptors were obtained from a human donor with head and neck squamous cell carcinoma.

This clone was recorded only once. The chain couples TRBV11-2 to TRBJ1-1, with D perhaps matching TRBD1 (5 bases). In germline, CDR1 is SGHAT, CDR2 FQNNGV. The V and J ends lost 5 bases and 2 bases respectively, with 15 bases between them. CDR3 length: 15 residues. DNA for the CDR3: TGTGCCAGCAGCGCCCTGGGGGGATATAACACTGAAGCTTTCTTT. Its translation: CASSALGGYNTEAFF.

This clone occurred a few times. This chain uses TRBV7-8 with TRBJ1-5; 10 positions agree with TRBD1. This CDR3 has 13 amino acids. After removal of 10 bases from V and 2 bases from J, the junction contained 2 bases not matched to a gene. The germline V gene encodes CDR1 SGHVS and CDR2 FQNEAQ. The CDR3 DNA is TGTGCCACGGGGACAGGGGGCAATCAGCCCCAGCATTTT. Amino acid sequence: CATGTGGNQPQHF.

The V call is TRBV2, the J call TRBJ2-5, with 7 bases aligning to TRBD1. V dropped 6 bases and J dropped 5; count of bases not matched to a gene: 12. The CDR3 has 15 amino acids. CDR1 is SNHLY and CDR2 is FYNNEI in the germline V gene. This CDR3 is CASRNPDRSGETQYF. The CDR3 nucleotides are TGTGCCAGCAGAAACCCGGACAGGTCTGGTGAGACCCAGTACTTC.

The chain combines TRBV4-1 with TRBJ2-7; D remains unclear. The length of the CDR3 is 13 residues. CDR1 is MGHRA, CDR2 YSYEKL, per germline. Trimming shortened V by 1 base and J by 3 bases, and 7 bases separated the two germline ends. The CDR3 region has the DNA TGCGCCAGCAGCCAAGTGTACGGCTACGAGCAGTACTTC. Residues: CASSQVYGYEQYF.